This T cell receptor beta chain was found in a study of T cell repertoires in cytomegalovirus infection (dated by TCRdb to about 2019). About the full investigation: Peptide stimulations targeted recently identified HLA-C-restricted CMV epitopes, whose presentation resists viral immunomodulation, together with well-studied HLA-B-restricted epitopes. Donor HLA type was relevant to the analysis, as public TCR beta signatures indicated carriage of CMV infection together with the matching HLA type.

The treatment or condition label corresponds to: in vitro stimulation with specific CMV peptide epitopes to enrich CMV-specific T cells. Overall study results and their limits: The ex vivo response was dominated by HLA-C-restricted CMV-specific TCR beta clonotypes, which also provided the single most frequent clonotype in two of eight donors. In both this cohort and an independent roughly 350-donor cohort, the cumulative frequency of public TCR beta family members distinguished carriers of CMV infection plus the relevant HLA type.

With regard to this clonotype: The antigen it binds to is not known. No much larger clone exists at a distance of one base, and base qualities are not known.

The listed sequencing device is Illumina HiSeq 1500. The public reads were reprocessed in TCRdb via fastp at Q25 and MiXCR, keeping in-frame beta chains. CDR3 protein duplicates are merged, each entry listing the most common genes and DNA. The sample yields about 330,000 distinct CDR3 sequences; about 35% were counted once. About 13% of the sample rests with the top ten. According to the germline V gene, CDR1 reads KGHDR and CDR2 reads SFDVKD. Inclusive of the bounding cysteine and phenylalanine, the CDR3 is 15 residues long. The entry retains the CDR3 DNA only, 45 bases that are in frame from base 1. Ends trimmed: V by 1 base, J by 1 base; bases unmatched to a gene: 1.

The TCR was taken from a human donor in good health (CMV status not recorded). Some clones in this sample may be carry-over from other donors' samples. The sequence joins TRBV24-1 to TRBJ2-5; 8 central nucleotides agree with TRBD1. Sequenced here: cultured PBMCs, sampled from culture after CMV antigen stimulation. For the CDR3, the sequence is CATSDFGQGQETQYF. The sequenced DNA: TGTGCCACCAGTGATTTTGGACAGGGCCAAGAGACCCAGTACTTC.